These 5 T cell receptor gamma chains share one sample of origin, sequenced in a study of gammadelta T cells in human blood. TCRdb redid clone calling on the RT-PCR reads using CATT. Of about 95 gamma-chain clones listed, 36% are singletons. The sample was Vgamma9Vdelta2 gamma-delta T cells from cord blood. These receptor sequences come from a newborn.

Remarks on this clone: A far larger clone lies a single base away; this is likely a read error. Other DNA sequences within the sample encode an identical CDR3. The rearrangement uses TRGV9 and TRGJP. No J gene was available from TCRdb, and it was assigned here by a germline match of the DNA. This CDR3 is 16 amino acids long. Looked up from germline, CDR1 is GITISATS and CDR2 is ISYDGTV (reference sequence). CDR3 protein: CALWEVEELGKKIKVF. The DNA for the CDR3 is TGTGCCTTGTGGGAGGTAGAGGAGTTGGGCAAGAAAATCAAGGTATTT.

This clone was counted a few times. A far larger clone is a single base away, which makes a read error likely. This chain uses TRGV9 with TRGJP. Germline V lookup: CDR1 GITISATS, CDR2 ISYDGTV (reference sequence). CDR3 size: 15 residues. In DNA, the CDR3 is TGTGCCTTGTGGGAGGTAGAGTTTGGCAAAAAAATCAAGGTATTT. Protein: CALWEVEFGKKIKVF.

This clone was picked up a small number of times. This is likely an artifact of a read error, given a far larger clone one base away. The V call is TRGV9, the J call TRGJP. CDR3 length: 16 residues. CDR1 and CDR2 from the germline V gene are GITISATS and ISYDGTV (reference sequence). DNA of the CDR3: TGTGCCTCGTGGGAGGTAGAGGAGTTGGGCAAAAAAATCAAGGTATTT. It is translated as CASWEVEELGKKIKVF.

Concerning this clone itself: A far larger clone is just one base off, so this is likely a read error. Other DNA variants within this sample encode the same CDR3. The chain uses TRGV9 and TRGJP. The J gene is absent in TCRdb and was assigned here via DNA matching to germline. This CDR3 comprises 16 residues. Germline V gene data show CDR1 as GITISATS and CDR2 as ISYDGTV (reference sequence). The CDR3 nucleotides read TGTGCATTGTGGGAGGTAGAGGAGTTGGGCAAAAAAATCAAGGTATTT. Translating gives CALWEVEELGKKIKVF.

As to this clone: A read error is likely here: a far larger clone is one base away. This chain joins TRGV9 and TRGJP. Germline CDR1 is GITISATS and CDR2 is ISYDGTV (reference sequence). The CDR3 extends over 15 amino acids. CDR3 sequence (DNA): TGTGCCTGGTGGGAGGTAGAGTTGGGCAAAAAAATCAAGGTATTT. Its protein product is CAWWEVELGKKIKVF.